The 28 T cell receptor beta chains below were found in one sample sequenced in a study of patients and donors after allogeneic stem cell transplantation. TCRdb reanalysed the RT-PCR reads using MiXCR and keeps one entry per CDR3 protein. In the table there are 25,000 to 40,000 distinct CDR3 sequences, about two fifths of which are singletons. Sequencing was performed on blood, either unsorted or a sorted T cell fraction (not recorded which). Receptor source: a human donor who was either an allogeneic HSCT recipient or a stem cell or donor lymphocyte infusion donor (not recorded which). It is not recorded whose cells these are; they may come from a transplant donor.

This clonotype occurred a few times. The chain recombines TRBV6-5 with TRBJ1-6; 9 positions match TRBD1. The CDR3 has 17 residues. V lost 6 bases, J lost 5 bases, and 11 bases stayed unmatched. Germline loops: CDR1 MNHEY, CDR2 SVGAGI. Here the CDR3 DNA reads TGTGCCAGCAGCGAGCCTCGAACAGGGGGCGATAATTCACCCCTCCACTTT. Encoded protein: CASSEPRTGGDNSPLHF.

CDR3 nucleotides: TGTGCCAGCAGCATACGGACAGGCTACAGTGAAAAACTGTTTTTT. Translation: CASSIRTGYSEKLFF. The gene calls are TRBV9 and TRBJ1-4, with 7 positions matching TRBD1. CDR3 length: 15 amino acids. The germline CDR1 and CDR2 sequences are SGDLS and YYNGEE. V was pared by 4 bases and J by 7 bases, with 10 bases of the junction left unmatched.

This clonotype was seen at least ten times. The rearrangement joins TRBV3-1 to TRBJ1-4; D call uncertain. This CDR3 is built from 14 residues. Per the germline V gene, CDR1 is LGHDT and CDR2 is YNNKEL (reference sequence). The V end lost 0 bases, the J end lost 0 bases, and 2 bases lay between the germline ends. CDR3 sequence reads: CASSQDATNEKLFF. The DNA for the CDR3 is TGTGCCAGCAGCCAAGATGCAACTAATGAAAAACTGTTTTTT.

This clonotype was observed a few times. This chain joins TRBV20-1 and TRBJ1-2; D not resolved. The CDR3 sequence is 13 residues long. From germline, CDR1 is DFQATT and CDR2 SNEGSKA (reference sequence). The ends were cut back, 2 bases at V and 6 bases at J, with 13 bases in the middle. The CDR3 loop reads CSARSRPAHGYTF. The CDR3 nucleotides read TGCAGTGCTAGATCCCGCCCGGCCCATGGCTACACCTTC.

This clonotype was seen repeatedly, ten times or more. V and J are TRBV27 and TRBJ2-7, with TRBD2 identical over 8 bases. The length of the CDR3 is 14 residues. V gave up 4 bases and J gave up 3 bases; unmatched junction bases: 5. The germline gives CDR1 MNHEY, CDR2 SMNVEV (reference sequence). The CDR3 region is CASSSFGTSYEQYV. CDR3 nucleotide sequence: TGTGCCAGCAGTTCTTTCGGGACTAGCTACGAGCAGTACGTC.

The chain links TRBV7-6 to TRBJ2-3; D not resolved. Germline CDR1 SGHVS, CDR2 FNYEAQ. This CDR3 comprises 14 residues. V was trimmed by 5 bases and J by 3 bases, leaving 12 bases between them. This CDR3 is CASSPLVGTDTQYF. CDR3 DNA sequence: TGTGCCAGCAGCCCCCTAGTGGGGACAGATACGCAGTATTTT.

V is TRBV9 and J is TRBJ2-5, with D possibly TRBD1 on 5 matching bases. This CDR3 is 13 amino acids long. Trimming took off 1 base at V and 1 base at J, with 5 bases between the two ends. The germline V gene has CDR1 SGDLS and CDR2 YYNGEE. CDR3 sequence reads: CASSVQGQETQYF. CDR3 nucleotides: TGTGCCAGCAGCGTACAGGGCCAAGAGACCCAGTACTTC.

This chain connects TRBV20-1 to TRBJ2-3; the match to TRBD2 covers 7 bases. This CDR3 has 13 residues. V was clipped by 6 bases and J by 2 bases; unmatched bases: 5. The germline CDR1 and CDR2 sequences are DFQATT and SNEGSKA (reference sequence). Here the CDR3 DNA reads TGCAGTGCGCGGGACTACAACACAGATACGCAGTATTTT. Amino acids: CSARDYNTDTQYF.

The chain uses TRBV20-1 and TRBJ2-1, with 10 positions matching TRBD2. V shed 3 bases and J 2 bases; nucleotides not matched to a gene: 7. CDR3 length: 16 residues. Germline V gene sequence: CDR1 DFQATT, CDR2 SNEGSKA (reference sequence). The CDR3 DNA is TGCAGTGCTAGTCTTCCGGGACTAGCGACCTACAATGAGCAGTTCTTC. This codes for CSASLPGLATYNEQFF.

The V call is TRBV7-2, the J call TRBJ2-1; 9 nucleotides agree with TRBD2. This CDR3 has 15 residues. Germline V lookup: CDR1 SGHTA, CDR2 FQGNSA. Losses at the gene ends were 3 bases for V and 5 bases for J; bases not matched to a gene: 5. The CDR3 sequence is CASSFGASGDNEQFF. The CDR3 bases are TGTGCCAGCAGCTTCGGAGCTAGCGGGGACAATGAGCAGTTCTTC.

There are a few counts of this clonotype. The J gene is TRBJ1-6, the V gene TRBV7-9, with 7 bases matching TRBD1. V gave up 2 bases and J gave up 3 bases; unmatched junction bases: 13. The CDR3 extends over 19 amino acids. Germline CDR1 SEHNR, CDR2 FQNEAQ (reference sequence). In nucleotides, the CDR3 is TGTGCCAGCAGCTTAACCGGGGGAGGGGGCGCTGTCTATAATTCACCCCTCCACTTT. This translates into CASSLTGGGGAVYNSPLHF.

This clonotype was found a few times. The chain is built from TRBV5-1 and TRBJ2-2; 7 nucleotides line up with TRBD1. The CDR3 extends over 16 amino acids. J gave up 3 bases and V 2 bases, and 7 bases lay outside the gene matches. CDR1 is SGHRS and CDR2 is YFSETQ in the germline V gene. CDR3 DNA sequence: TGCGCCAGCAGCTTTCACAGGGGCCCCGACACCGGGGAGCTGTTTTTT. It encodes CASSFHRGPDTGELFF.

In this sample, this clonotype turned up a few times. This chain connects TRBV7-6 to TRBJ1-1; D may be TRBD1 (6 bases). Trimming removed 3 bases at V and 2 bases at J, with 13 bases between. The CDR3 contains 15 residues. CDR1 and CDR2 from the germline V gene are SGHVS and FNYEAQ. CDR3 DNA sequence: TGTGCCAGCAGCTTCGGACATGGGGGCAACACTGAAGCTTTCTTT. This gives the protein CASSFGHGGNTEAFF.

This clonotype was observed a handful of times. The rearrangement links TRBV15 to TRBJ1-1; 8 bases align to TRBD1. The V and J ends lost 2 bases and 1 base, in that order; junction bases with no gene match: 3. Germline values: CDR1 LNHNV, CDR2 YYDKDF (reference sequence). The CDR3 spans 15 residues. CDR3 coding DNA: TGTGCCACCAGCAGACAACAGGGGGAGAACACTGAAGCTTTCTTT. Encoded protein: CATSRQQGENTEAFF.

The chain combines TRBV6-6 with TRBJ2-3, with D tentatively TRBD2 (6 bases). CDR1 is MNHNY and CDR2 is SVGAGI in the germline V gene (reference sequence). Trimming took 4 bases from V and 0 from J, leaving 14 bases between them. This CDR3 is 16 amino acids long. DNA of the CDR3: TGTGCCAGCAGTTCCCTGGCGGGATGGAGCACAGATACGCAGTATTTT. This codes for CASSSLAGWSTDTQYF.

The sample holds a few counts of this clonotype. CDR3 loop: CASSHGQAPYEQYF. DNA of the CDR3: TGCGCCAGCAGCCACGGACAGGCCCCCTACGAGCAGTACTTC. The chain couples TRBV4-3 to TRBJ2-7; 7 nucleotides line up with TRBD1. The germline V gene has CDR1 LGHNA and CDR2 YSLEER. V gave up 3 bases and J gave up 2 bases; unmatched junction bases: 4. The CDR3 sequence is 14 residues long.

The rearrangement links TRBV4-1 to TRBJ2-1; D is possibly TRBD2 (5 bases). V lost 4 bases, J lost 4 bases, and 14 bases lay in between. Germline loops: CDR1 MGHRA, CDR2 YSYEKL. The CDR3 extends over 15 amino acids. CDR3: CASSLRTLRYNEQFF. CDR3 bases: TGCGCCAGCAGCCTGCGGACTCTGCGATACAATGAGCAGTTCTTC.

This clonotype was observed at least ten times. The rearrangement uses TRBV7-3 and TRBJ2-2; a possible D gene is TRBD1 (6 bases). The germline CDR1 and CDR2 sequences are SGHTA and FQGTGA. The CDR3 is 14 amino acids. The V and J ends lost 5 bases and 1 base respectively, with 8 bases between them. The DNA of the CDR3 is TGTGCCAGCAGCCTAGGGGGGAACACCGGGGAGCTGTTTTTT. It codes for CASSLGGNTGELFF. The complete variable domain, with remaining parts taken from reference TRBV7-3 and TRBJ2-2, reads GAGVSQTPSNKVTEKGKYVELRCDPISGHTALYWYRQSLGQGPEFLIYFQGTGAADDSGLPNDRFFAVRPEGSVSTLKIQRTERGDSAVYLCASSLGGNTGELFFGEGSRLTVL.

The J gene is TRBJ2-7, the V gene TRBV15; 7 bases line up with TRBD2. With 8 bases clipped from V and 0 bases from J, the junction kept 4 bases outside the gene matches. Per the germline V gene, CDR1 is LNHNV and CDR2 is YYDKDF (reference sequence). The CDR3 sequence is 13 residues long. CDR3 DNA sequence: TGTGCCACCGCTAGCGGCACCTCCTACGAGCAGTACTTC. It translates to CATASGTSYEQYF.

This clonotype was observed a few times. V is TRBV10-3 and J is TRBJ1-1; D is undetermined. V lost 6 bases, J lost 1 base, and 3 bases lay in between. CDR1 and CDR2 (germline): ENHRY, SYGVKD. CDR3 length: 11 amino acids. CDR3 region: CAISRNTEAFF. Written as DNA, the CDR3 is TGTGCCATCAGCCGGAACACTGAAGCTTTCTTT.

The chain is built from TRBV24-1 and TRBJ2-2, with TRBD2 identical over 16 bases. J lost 5 bases, V lost 4 bases, and 9 bases had no gene match. The CDR3 spans 19 residues. The germline V gene has CDR1 KGHDR and CDR2 SFDVKD. CDR3 sequence: CATSDPGTSGRARTGELFF. The CDR3 nucleotides read TGTGCCACCAGTGACCCTGGGACTAGCGGGAGGGCCCGTACCGGGGAGCTGTTTTTT.

V usage is TRBV5-1 and J usage is TRBJ2-2; tentatively, D is TRBD2 (5 bases). The CDR3 consists of 14 residues. CDR1 is SGHRS, CDR2 YFSETQ, per germline. Trimming removed 2 bases from V and 3 bases from J, with 8 bases in between. CDR3 nucleotides: TGCGCCAGCAGCTTACTGAGGGACACCGGGGAGCTGTTTTTT. It is translated as CASSLLRDTGELFF.

This clonotype was seen more than once but under ten times. The chain is built from TRBV12-3 or TRBV12-4 and TRBJ1-2; TRBD1 is a possible D gene (6 bases). This CDR3 region has 13 residues. Deletions cut 5 bases from V and 4 bases from J, with 11 bases between. This CDR3 is CASSPQGTYGYTF. CDR3 DNA sequence: TGTGCCAGCAGTCCGCAGGGGACCTATGGCTACACCTTC.

This chain uses TRBV5-1 with TRBJ2-3; 8 bases line up with TRBD1. The CDR3 sequence is 16 residues long. J was trimmed by 3 bases and V by 4 bases; bases with no gene match: 10. Germline V gives CDR1 SGHRS, CDR2 YFSETQ. CDR3 protein: CASSTRQGRRTDTQYF. The DNA of the CDR3 is TGCGCCAGCAGCACTAGACAGGGGAGAAGGACAGATACGCAGTATTTT.

The chain links TRBV29-1 to TRBJ2-1, with 12 bases lining up with TRBD2. CDR1 and CDR2 (germline): SQVTM, ANQGSEA. The ends lost 0 bases at V and 1 base at J; junction bases unmatched: 4. The CDR3 sequence is 17 residues long. The CDR3 nucleotides read TGCAGCGTTGAAGAACTAGCGGGAGGATTATCCTACAATGAGCAGTTCTTC. It encodes CSVEELAGGLSYNEQFF.

There are a few counts of this clonotype. The V call is TRBV7-9, the J call TRBJ1-5, with D possibly matching TRBD1 (5 bases). The V end lost 7 bases, the J end lost 2 bases, and 9 bases lay between the germline ends. The CDR3 has 13 amino acids. The V gene's germline CDR1 is SEHNR and CDR2 FQNEAQ (reference sequence). CDR3 sequence reads: CASTRGGNQPQHF. The CDR3 region has the DNA TGTGCCAGCACCCGGGGGGGCAATCAGCCCCAGCATTTT. The whole variable domain, remainder taken from reference TRBV7-9 and TRBJ1-5, is DTGVSQNPRHKITKRGQNVTFRCDPISEHNRLYWYRQTLGQGPEFLTYFQNEAQLEKSRLLSDRFSAERPKGSFSTLEIQRTEQGDSAMYLCASTRGGNQPQHFGDGTRLSIL.

This sequence joins TRBV20-1 and TRBJ1-2, with D possibly matching TRBD1 (6 bases). The CDR3 contains 14 residues. V was cut by 5 bases and J by 0 bases, with 13 bases left in between. Germline CDR1 is DFQATT and CDR2 is SNEGSKA (reference sequence). CDR3 nucleotides: TGCAGTGCTTCACAGGGACTCGCTAACTATGGCTACACCTTC. It translates to CSASQGLANYGYTF.

The V gene is TRBV7-8, the J gene TRBJ2-6, with TRBD1 matching over 8 bases. J lost 1 base, V lost 6 bases, and 5 bases had no gene match. The germline CDR1 and CDR2 sequences are SGHVS and FQNEAQ. The CDR3 is made up of 16 amino acids. The CDR3 DNA is TGTGCCAGCAGACCGGACAGGGTATCTGGGGCCAACGTCCTGACTTTC. Amino acid sequence: CASRPDRVSGANVLTF.